This entry is about one TCR beta chain. These data are taken from a study of blood T cell repertoires in COVID-19. Study-wide context: The United States, Italy and Spain were the sources of the acute and convalescent COVID-19 samples. In each case, the material was cDNA or gDNA derived from T cells, B-cell-depleted T cells, or PBMCs.

Authors' processing steps: Reference gene primer amplification gave estimated nucleated cell counts. Produced via immunoSEQ multiplex PCR; TCRdb's table is partial and in-frame only. For V, J and clone size, that table is used; D and trimming come from the DNA. This sample yields over 140,000 clones, of which roughly 80% are seen a single time; roughly 9% belongs to the top ten. This CDR3 spans 13 amino acids. Trimming cost V 4 bases and J 0 bases, with 6 bases left between them. Sequencing input: peripheral blood. The V gene is TRBV12-3 or TRBV12-4, the J gene TRBJ1-1; D unclear. The source is a woman between 45 and 65 years old with active or convalescent COVID-19. CDR3 sequence reads: CASSSSMNTEAFF. The DNA of the CDR3 is TGTGCCAGCAGTTCATCAATGAACACTGAAGCTTTCTTT.